The 24 T cell receptor beta chains below were found in one sample sequenced in a study of blood T cell repertoires in COVID-19. The table came from immunoSEQ multiplex PCR; TCRdb's copy has only in-frame clones and leaves some out. The profile shows approximately 160,000 clones, over 65% of them singletons. Specimen: PBMCs or T cells enriched from blood (not recorded which). These receptors were obtained from a woman aged 45-65 years who had recovered from COVID-19.

The V and J genes are TRBV2 and TRBJ1-1; 10 nucleotides match TRBD1. Trimming took 6 bases from V and 4 from J; bases not matched to a gene: 2. Germline V gene data show CDR1 as SNHLY and CDR2 as FYNNEI. This CDR3 has 13 residues. The CDR3 DNA is TGTGCCAGCAGGGGACAGGGGAGCACTGAAGCTTTCTTT. Residues: CASRGQGSTEAFF.

This chain joins TRBV29-1 and TRBJ2-3, with D maybe TRBD2 (6 bases). CDR3 length: 14 residues. Germline V gene lookup returns CDR1 SQVTM and CDR2 ANQGSEA. V gave up 5 bases and J gave up 0 bases, with 12 bases separating them. CDR3 amino acids: CSVCVAASTDTQYF. The CDR3 nucleotides are TGCAGCGTTTGTGTAGCGGCCAGCACAGATACGCAGTATTTT.

The chain combines TRBV2 with TRBJ1-1; 7 nucleotides align to TRBD1. Germline V CDR1 and CDR2: SNHLY, FYNNEI. Trimming removed 6 bases from V and 7 bases from J; junction bases left unmatched: 5. The CDR3 has 12 residues. The CDR3 sequence: CASRGDSREAFF. The DNA of the CDR3 is TGTGCCAGCAGGGGGGACAGCCGTGAAGCTTTCTTT.

The chain is built from TRBV19 and TRBJ2-3; 8 bases align to TRBD2. Germline V gene data show CDR1 as LNHDA and CDR2 as SQIVND (reference sequence). The J segment lost 3 bases and the V segment lost 3 bases, leaving 5 bases of the junction unmatched. The CDR3 runs 15 residues. The CDR3 DNA reads TGTGCCAGTAGTATGCAGCTAGCGGGTACAGATACGCAGTATTTT. Protein: CASSMQLAGTDTQYF.

As DNA, the CDR3 is TGTGCCAGCAGCTTTCACAGGGAGATGAACACTGAAGCTTTCTTT. Its protein product is CASSFHREMNTEAFF. The gene calls are TRBV12-1 and TRBJ1-1; TRBD1 reflects the table's D call only, with no check against the DNA. TRBV12-1 corresponds to a pseudogene. The CDR3 has 15 amino acids.

The chain is built from TRBV19 and TRBJ1-2; unclear D gene. The germline V gene encodes CDR1 LNHDA and CDR2 SQIVND (reference sequence). Trimming cost V 10 bases and J 3 bases, with 12 bases left between them. The CDR3 loop spans 12 amino acids. The CDR3 DNA follows: TGTGCCACCAAGGAGGATTACTATGGCTACACCTTC. It translates to CATKEDYYGYTF.

V is TRBV5-1 and J is TRBJ1-1; weak D call: TRBD1 (5 bases). The germline gives CDR1 SGHRS, CDR2 YFSETQ. The germline V and J ends were trimmed by 7 bases and 5 bases, with 15 bases remaining between them. The length of the CDR3 is 13 residues. This CDR3 reads CASASRVGTEAFF. Written as DNA, the CDR3 is TGCGCCAGCGCCAGCAGGGTTGGTACTGAAGCTTTCTTT.

This clone has just a few counts. The chain links TRBV28 to TRBJ2-3; TRBD1 matches 10 bases. Germline trimming cut 6 bases from V and 4 bases from J; bases unmatched to any gene: 16. The CDR3 has 18 amino acids. Germline CDR1 is MDHEN and CDR2 is SYDVKM. CDR3 sequence reads: CASSPGTGAILGADTQYF. DNA of the CDR3: TGTGCCAGCAGCCCCGGGACAGGGGCAATCCTTGGAGCAGATACGCAGTATTTT.

A remark on this clone: Germline and junction disagree at one end, which may indicate a read error. The chain is built from TRBV19 and TRBJ1-2; D remains ambiguous. The CDR3 has 13 amino acids. Germline assignment: CDR1 LNHDA and CDR2 SQIVND (reference sequence). In nucleotides, the CDR3 is TGTGCCAGTAGTATCGAGCTTCGGTATGACTACACCTTC. Its protein is CASSIELRYDYTF.

This clone has just a few counts. The chain joins TRBV6-5 to TRBJ2-6; D gene unclear. The CDR3 is 16 amino acids. V was shortened by 2 bases and J by 1 base, with 9 bases between the two germline ends. In germline, CDR1 is MNHEY, CDR2 SVGAGI. The CDR3 DNA sequence: TGTGCCAGCAGTTACACCATTGAGTCTGGGGCCAACGTCCTGACTTTC. Protein: CASSYTIESGANVLTF.

This clone was recorded only once. The chain has TRBV10-3 and TRBJ1-1, with TRBD1 identical over 7 bases. Per germline, CDR1 ENHRY and CDR2 SYGVKD. The CDR3 sequence is 15 residues long. Trimming cost V 1 base and J 4 bases; bases outside gene matches: 6. CDR3 region: CAISEWTGGGTEAFF. The CDR3 DNA reads as TGTGCCATCAGTGAGTGGACAGGTGGCGGCACTGAAGCTTTCTTT.

The V and J genes are TRBV5-6 and TRBJ1-2, with 7 bases aligning to TRBD1. The V segment lost 4 bases and the J segment 0 bases; nucleotides outside the gene matches: 12. CDR1 is SGHDT, CDR2 YYEEEE, per germline. CDR3 length: 17 residues. The CDR3 region has the DNA TGTGCCAGCAGCCCCTTGCGGCCCGGGACAGCTAACTATGGCTACACCTTC. This gives the protein CASSPLRPGTANYGYTF.

This clone showed up just a few times. The chain couples TRBV19 to TRBJ2-1, with TRBD2 identical over 7 bases. The CDR3 runs to 16 residues. V shed 3 bases and J 2 bases; nucleotides not matched to a gene: 7. Germline CDR1 reads LNHDA; CDR2 reads SQIVND (reference sequence). CDR3 in amino acids: CASSMGAGPPYNEQFF. The CDR3 bases are TGTGCCAGTAGTATGGGAGCGGGGCCGCCCTACAATGAGCAGTTCTTC.

J is TRBJ2-1 and V is TRBV11-2; 8 bases map to TRBD2. CDR1 and CDR2 (germline): SGHAT, FQNNGV. The CDR3 has 16 amino acids. Trimming took 3 bases from V and 7 from J; bases not matched to a gene: 11. The CDR3 coding sequence is TGTGCCAGCAGCTTCCGCGGGGGGTATGGCGGAAATGAGCAGTTCTTC. Its protein is CASSFRGGYGGNEQFF.

The DNA for the CDR3 is TGTGCCAGCAGTAGCAGGGGGCGAGGAACAGATACGCAGTATTTT. Its translation is CASSSRGRGTDTQYF. The V call is TRBV6-2 or TRBV6-3, the J call TRBJ2-3; 8 nucleotides align to TRBD1. Germline CDR1 and CDR2: MNHEY and SVGEGT. CDR3 length equals 15 residues. The V gene end was trimmed by 5 bases and the J gene end by 3 bases; junction bases not matched to a gene: 7.

This chain links TRBV7-9 with TRBJ1-1; 7 bases are a match to TRBD1. Germline CDR1 SEHNR, CDR2 FQNEAQ (reference sequence). Germline trimming cut 5 bases from V and 0 bases from J; bases unmatched to any gene: 15. The CDR3 runs to 18 residues. The CDR3 loop is CASSPEYLGTELNTEAFF. The CDR3 DNA follows: TGTGCCAGCAGCCCAGAATACTTGGGGACAGAACTGAACACTGAAGCTTTCTTT.

The V and J genes are TRBV27 and TRBJ1-1; the D gene is possibly TRBD1 (6 bases). From germline, CDR1 is MNHEY and CDR2 SMNVEV (reference sequence). There are 13 residues in the CDR3. The V end lost 3 bases, the J end lost 8 bases, and 13 bases lay between the germline ends. In nucleotides, the CDR3 is TGTGCCAGCAGTTTTTGGGGGCGGTGGGAAGCTTTCTTT. Its translation is CASSFWGRWEAFF.

This rearrangement joins TRBV13 to TRBJ1-6; perhaps TRBD1 as D (5 bases). The CDR3 contains 16 residues. CDR1 PRHDT and CDR2 FYEKMQ come from the germline V gene (reference sequence). Trimming cost V 5 bases and J 8 bases, with 19 bases left between them. Here the CDR3 reads CASSTSGTRDYSPLHF. CDR3 nucleotides: TGTGCCAGCAGCACCTCCGGGACTCGCGATTATTCACCCCTCCACTTT.

The gene calls are TRBV9 and TRBJ1-5; no definite D call. Deletions cut 0 bases from V and 3 bases from J, with 7 bases between. CDR3 length: 14 residues. Germline CDR1 reads SGDLS; CDR2 reads YYNGEE. The CDR3: CASSVGQNNQPQHF. The CDR3 nucleotides read TGTGCCAGCAGCGTAGGGCAGAACAATCAGCCCCAGCATTTT.

The genes are TRBV27 and TRBJ1-4, with D tentatively TRBD1 (6 bases). The CDR3 length is 16 residues. Germline-derived CDR1 and CDR2 are MNHEY and SMNVEV (reference sequence). V gave up 5 bases and J gave up 8 bases, with 21 bases separating them. The CDR3 nucleotides read TGTGCCAGCAGTCCAACCTTTAGGGGGAGTCCGGAAAAACTGTTTTTT. The encoded protein is CASSPTFRGSPEKLFF.

The CDR3 loop reads CAWGRGFSYEQYV. The CDR3 bases are TGTGCCTGGGGCAGGGGGTTCTCCTACGAGCAGTACGTC. The chain carries TRBV30 and TRBJ2-7; 7 nucleotides match TRBD1. After removal of 5 bases from V and 0 bases from J, the junction contained 4 bases not matched to a gene. This CDR3 spans 13 amino acids. Germline CDR1 reads GTSNPN; CDR2 reads SVGIG (reference sequence).

The chain employs TRBV5-6 and TRBJ2-1; D possibly corresponds to TRBD1 (6 bases). V dropped 0 bases and J dropped 1 base, with 11 bases sitting between them. The V gene's germline CDR1 is SGHDT and CDR2 YYEEEE. The CDR3 is 16 residues long. In DNA, the CDR3 is TGTGCCAGCAGCTTGGTACCAGGGGTATCCTACAATGAGCAGTTCTTC. Amino acid sequence: CASSLVPGVSYNEQFF.

The chain has TRBV2 and TRBJ1-5; a weak D match, TRBD1 (5 bases). The CDR3 has 15 residues. Trimming took off 6 bases at V and 4 bases at J, with 16 bases between the two ends. Germline V gives CDR1 SNHLY, CDR2 FYNNEI. The DNA of the CDR3 is TGTGCCAGCAGCCCCGAGGCAGGGCCGAATCAGCCCCAGCATTTT. It is translated as CASSPEAGPNQPQHF.

V gene TRBV7-2 combines with J gene TRBJ1-1; unclear D gene. Trimming removed 2 bases at V and 7 bases at J, with 8 bases between. This CDR3 has 12 residues. CDR1 is SGHTA, CDR2 FQGNSA, per germline. In DNA, the CDR3 is TGTGCCAGCAGCTTAACGCGGCTTGAAGCTTTCTTT. As protein: CASSLTRLEAFF.